These 23 T cell receptor beta chains were all obtained from the same sample, sequenced in a study of T cells in Graves' hyperthyroidism and ophthalmopathy. Researchers took RNA transcripts and amplified the TCR beta CDR3 regions from them. A set of HTBI primers served as the primers for a first-round RT-PCR of the TCR CDR3. TCRdb passed the multiplex PCR reads through MiXCR, listing each CDR3 protein once. The sample contains some 400,000 distinct CDR3 sequences, about 14% of which appear only once. Sequencing input: blood. The origin of the receptors is a woman aged 60-75 years with Graves' hyperthyroidism.

This clonotype was seen a single time. V gene TRBV7-6 combines with J gene TRBJ2-7; 8 nucleotides agree with TRBD2. The germline CDR1 and CDR2 sequences are SGHVS and FNYEAQ. The ends lost 0 bases at V and 3 bases at J; junction bases unmatched: 4. The CDR3 consists of 15 residues. The CDR3 here is CASSLAAGEIYEQYF. The CDR3, as DNA: TGTGCCAGCAGCTTAGCAGCGGGAGAAATCTACGAGCAGTACTTC.

This clonotype was recorded many times. This sequence joins TRBV10-3 and TRBJ1-1, with a possible D match to TRBD1 (5 bases). The CDR3 covers 14 residues. Trimming stripped 6 bases from V and 0 bases from J, with 11 bases between. Looked up from germline, CDR1 is ENHRY and CDR2 is SYGVKD. For the CDR3, the DNA is TGTGCCATCAGACCGGGACGGCTGAACACTGAAGCTTTCTTT. As protein: CAIRPGRLNTEAFF.

This clonotype showed up many times. The chain combines TRBV20-1 with TRBJ2-1; D uncertain. The germline V gene encodes CDR1 DFQATT and CDR2 SNEGSKA (reference sequence). This CDR3 spans 14 amino acids. Deletions cut 3 bases from V and 0 bases from J, with 9 bases between. The CDR3 region is CSARESSSYNEQFF. CDR3 nucleotide sequence: TGCAGTGCTAGGGAATCCAGCTCCTACAATGAGCAGTTCTTC.

This clonotype occurred many times. The CDR3 region is CASSEGGRDTQYF. In DNA form, the CDR3 reads TGTGCCAGCAGTGAAGGTGGAAGGGATACGCAGTATTTT. The chain carries TRBV2 and TRBJ2-3; no definite D call. Trimming took off 1 base at V and 6 bases at J, with 8 bases between the two ends. CDR1 is SNHLY, CDR2 FYNNEI, per germline. This CDR3 spans 13 amino acids. The full variable domain, its missing parts supplied by reference TRBV2 and TRBJ2-3, is EPEVTQTPSHQVTQMGQEVILRCVPISNHLYFYWYRQILGQKVEFLVSFYNNEISEKSEIFDDQFSVERPDGSNFTLKIRSTKLEDSAMYFCASSEGGRDTQYFGPGTRLTVL.

This clonotype was counted ten times or more. V and J are TRBV20-1 and TRBJ1-5; D gene ambiguous. Germline assignment: CDR1 DFQATT and CDR2 SNEGSKA (reference sequence). The V and J ends lost 3 bases and 0 bases respectively, with 9 bases between them. The CDR3 is 14 residues long. The CDR3 is CSARFGDSNQPQHF. CDR3 nucleotide sequence: TGCAGTGCTAGGTTCGGGGATAGCAATCAGCCCCAGCATTTT.

This clonotype came up many times. This chain joins TRBV19 and TRBJ2-7; D tentatively fits TRBD1 or TRBD2 (6 bases each). V was cut by 5 bases and J by 4 bases, with 21 bases left in between. The CDR3 covers 16 residues. Germline CDR1 is LNHDA and CDR2 is SQIVND (reference sequence). In DNA form, the CDR3 reads TGTGCCAGTAGTTCTTTAAGGGGGGAGATGGGATACGAGCAGTACTTC. Its protein product is CASSSLRGEMGYEQYF.

In this sample, this clonotype turned up many times. The chain is built from TRBV20-1 and TRBJ2-1; D possibly corresponds to TRBD2 (5 bases). The germline V gene encodes CDR1 DFQATT and CDR2 SNEGSKA (reference sequence). The CDR3 totals 14 residues. V lost 1 base to trimming and J lost 7 bases, with 14 bases between them. CDR3 residues: CSARAFLASNEQFF. In DNA form, the CDR3 reads TGCAGTGCTAGAGCCTTCTTAGCGAGTAATGAGCAGTTCTTC.

This clonotype was observed many times. The V and J genes are TRBV27 and TRBJ2-3; perhaps TRBD1 as D (6 bases). CDR3 size: 14 residues. V was trimmed by 8 bases and J by 4 bases, leaving 16 bases between them. The germline gives CDR1 MNHEY, CDR2 SMNVEV (reference sequence). The CDR3 region has the DNA TGTGCCAGCGGGAGAGGGGGTCCAGCAGATACGCAGTATTTT. Amino acid sequence: CASGRGGPADTQYF.

The rearrangement joins TRBV19 to TRBJ1-2; D is ambiguous. This CDR3 is built from 13 residues. The germline gives CDR1 LNHDA, CDR2 SQIVND (reference sequence). Trimming stripped 4 bases from V and 8 bases from J, with 14 bases between. The CDR3: CASSTRDGWGYTF. The CDR3, as DNA: TGTGCCAGTAGTACCCGTGACGGGTGGGGCTACACCTTC. Full variable domain (remainder filled in from reference TRBV19 and TRBJ1-2): DGGITQSPKYLFRKEGQNVTLSCEQNLNHDAMYWYRQDPGQGLRLIYYSQIVNDFQKGDIAEGYSVSREKKESFPLTVTSAQKNPTAFYLCASSTRDGWGYTFGSGTRLTVV.

This clonotype was recorded at least ten times. The chain has TRBV5-1 and TRBJ2-1, with D possibly TRBD2 on 5 matching bases. With 7 bases removed from V and 6 bases from J, the gap between germline ends came to 14 bases. The CDR3 totals 13 residues. Germline values: CDR1 SGHRS, CDR2 YFSETQ. In DNA, the CDR3 is TGCGCCAGCTCCCAGCGGAACAGCAATGAGCAGTTCTTC. Its protein is CASSQRNSNEQFF.

The genes are TRBV7-9 and TRBJ2-7; 11 positions agree with TRBD2. The DNA end lines up better with TRBJ2-1; the J call may be wrong. The CDR3 consists of 15 residues. Germline V gene sequence: CDR1 SEHNR, CDR2 FQNEAQ (reference sequence). The CDR3 DNA reads TGTGCCAGCAGCTTAGTAGCGGGAGGGCCCTACGAGCAGTTCTTC. As protein: CASSLVAGGPYEQFF.

V gene TRBV7-9 combines with J gene TRBJ1-4; no clear D. This CDR3 has 13 amino acids. V lost 4 bases and J lost 4, with 7 bases in between. Germline loops: CDR1 SEHNR, CDR2 FQNEAQ (reference sequence). The CDR3 sequence: CASSSTGNEKLFF. As DNA, the CDR3 is TGTGCCAGCAGCTCGACGGGTAATGAAAAACTGTTTTTT.

This clonotype was counted at least ten times. The J gene is TRBJ1-1, the V gene TRBV10-1; 8 bases align to TRBD1. Germline V gene sequence: CDR1 WNHNN, CDR2 SYGVQD (reference sequence). This CDR3 has 16 residues. With 6 bases clipped from V and 1 base from J, the junction kept 10 bases outside the gene matches. CDR3 region: CASSDQRTGPNTEAFF. The CDR3 nucleotides are TGCGCCAGCAGCGATCAAAGGACAGGGCCGAACACTGAAGCTTTCTTT.

Comment on this clonotype: This could be a read error, since a much larger clone is one nucleotide away. The chain couples TRBV20-1 to TRBJ2-5; the D gene is possibly TRBD2 (5 bases). Deletions cut 5 bases from V and 4 bases from J, with 14 bases between. This CDR3 spans 13 amino acids. The germline V gene encodes CDR1 DFQATT and CDR2 SNEGSKA (reference sequence). As DNA, the CDR3 is TGCAGTGCTCCCTTTACTAGAATAGAGACCCAGTACTTC. This gives the protein CSAPFTRIETQYF.

Only a few counts were recorded for this clonotype. This chain connects TRBV5-1 to TRBJ2-2; the D gene is possibly TRBD2 (6 bases). V shed 0 bases and J shed 6 bases, with 15 bases lying between them. CDR3 length equals 16 residues. CDR1 is SGHRS, CDR2 YFSETQ, per germline. The CDR3 DNA reads as TGCGCCAGCAGCTTGGCTGCGGGATCGTTGGCCGGGGAGCTGTTTTTT. Its protein product is CASSLAAGSLAGELFF.

The gene calls are TRBV2 and TRBJ2-1, with D maybe TRBD1 (6 bases). Deletions cut 4 bases from V and 1 base from J, with 8 bases between. CDR3 size: 14 residues. Germline assignment: CDR1 SNHLY and CDR2 FYNNEI. The CDR3 protein is CASSAGVSYNEQFF. As DNA, the CDR3 is TGTGCCAGCAGTGCAGGGGTATCCTACAATGAGCAGTTCTTC.

This clonotype has at least ten counts. The J gene is TRBJ1-2, the V gene TRBV9; D uncertain. CDR1 is SGDLS and CDR2 is YYNGEE in the germline V gene. The V gene lost 0 bases and the J gene lost 4 bases, with 10 bases spanning the gap. The CDR3 sequence is 14 residues long. CDR3: CASSVDGLGYGYTF. The DNA for the CDR3 is TGTGCCAGCAGCGTAGACGGTCTGGGCTATGGCTACACCTTC.

This clonotype was seen only a few times. The chain joins TRBV19 to TRBJ1-1; D remains unclear. V was shortened by 7 bases and J by 3 bases, with 6 bases between the two germline ends. The CDR3 spans 11 residues. Germline-derived CDR1 and CDR2 are LNHDA and SQIVND (reference sequence). This CDR3 reads CASNGDTEAFF. DNA for the CDR3: TGTGCCAGTAATGGAGACACTGAAGCTTTCTTT.

This clonotype showed up many times. The chain links TRBV13 to TRBJ1-6; D unclear. CDR3 length equals 17 residues. V lost 5 bases and J 4 bases, leaving 18 bases between the germline ends. Germline V lookup: CDR1 PRHDT, CDR2 FYEKMQ (reference sequence). This chain's CDR3 is CASSETRSLDYNSPLHF. CDR3 coding DNA: TGTGCCAGCAGCGAAACCAGGAGTCTAGATTATAATTCACCCCTCCACTTT.

The sample holds a few counts of this clonotype. The CDR3 does not end in the conserved phenylalanine or tryptophan, so this is likely a read error. The rearrangement joins TRBV2 to TRBJ1-2; 9 nucleotides line up with TRBD1. V trimming: 6 bases; J trimming: 0 bases; junction bases outside the gene matches: 14. The CDR3 has 18 amino acids. The germline V gene encodes CDR1 SNHLY and CDR2 FYNNEI. CDR3 DNA sequence: TGTGCCAGCAGAACCGGGACAGGGTGGATCCAAGCTAACTATGGCTACACCCTC. Its translation: CASRTGTGWIQANYGYTL.

This clonotype was seen many times. The rearrangement joins TRBV7-2 to TRBJ2-7, with 10 positions matching TRBD2. Germline-derived CDR1 and CDR2 are SGHTA and FQGNSA. This CDR3 has 16 residues. V was clipped by 0 bases and J by 4 bases; unmatched bases: 6. CDR3 DNA: TGTGCCAGCAGCTTAGCAGCGGGAGGGCCGAGGTACGAGCAGTACTTC. It yields the protein CASSLAAGGPRYEQYF.

This clonotype came up many times. V gene TRBV20-1 combines with J gene TRBJ2-1; 10 nucleotides agree with TRBD2. V was clipped by 0 bases and J by 2 bases; unmatched bases: 13. The CDR3 is 19 amino acids. Germline CDR1 and CDR2: DFQATT and SNEGSKA (reference sequence). In nucleotides, the CDR3 is TGCAGTGCTAGAGATCGAAGCGGGAGGGCCAGTGGGACCTACAATGAGCAGTTCTTC. It translates to CSARDRSGRASGTYNEQFF.

This clonotype came up many times. The chain employs TRBV3-1 and TRBJ2-5, with D uncertain. Per the germline V gene, CDR1 is LGHDT and CDR2 is YNNKEL (reference sequence). Trimming took off 0 bases at V and 0 bases at J, with 2 bases between the two ends. The CDR3 runs to 13 residues. CDR3 amino acids: CASSQEYQETQYF. CDR3 DNA: TGTGCCAGCAGCCAAGAATACCAAGAGACCCAGTACTTC.